One and the same sample provided the 30 T cell receptor beta chains below, sequenced in a study of blood T cell repertoires in COVID-19. Profiling relied on immunoSEQ multiplex PCR, and the TCRdb table lists in-frame clones only, not all of them. The top ten hold roughly 9% of the sample, which has 130,000 to 150,000 clones, 84% seen once. The source material was peripheral blood. The receptors were sampled from a woman of 80 years or more in a cohort sampled during active or convalescent COVID-19.

The chain is built from TRBV3-1 (or the pseudogene TRBV3-2) and TRBJ2-7, with TRBD2 matching over 8 bases. The CDR3 runs 15 residues. Germline CDR1 and CDR2: LGHDT and YNNKEL (reference sequence). Losses at the gene ends were 3 bases for V and 3 bases for J; bases not matched to a gene: 7. CDR3 amino acids: CASSHQRGIFYEQYV. The CDR3 DNA reads as TGTGCCAGCAGCCACCAGCGGGGGATCTTCTACGAGCAGTACGTC.

This chain links TRBV6-5 with TRBJ1-4, with 8 nucleotides matching TRBD1. Germline lookup yields CDR1 MNHEY and CDR2 SVGAGI. V trimming: 6 bases; J trimming: 8 bases; junction bases outside the gene matches: 11. The CDR3 is 15 amino acids. The CDR3, as DNA: TGTGCCAGCAGACCCACAGGGGGGGTCAGCGAAAAACTGTTTTTT. This translates into CASRPTGGVSEKLFF.

On this clone itself: Relative to the germline gene, one junction end is altered; a read error may explain this. The rearrangement joins TRBV2 to TRBJ1-1; D might be TRBD1 (5 bases). The germline V gene has CDR1 SNHLY and CDR2 FYNNEI. This CDR3 spans 12 amino acids. Here the CDR3 DNA reads TGTGCCGGCAGGGCCATGAACACTGAAGCTTTCTTT. The encoded protein is CAGRAMNTEAFF.

This chain connects TRBV4-2 to TRBJ2-3, with unresolved D. The germline V and J ends were trimmed by 0 bases and 1 base, with 8 bases remaining between them. CDR1 is LGHNA, CDR2 YNFKEQ, per germline. There are 15 residues in the CDR3. CDR3 in DNA: TGTGCCAGCAGCCAAGAATTTCAGGGCACAGATACGCAGTATTTT. Protein product: CASSQEFQGTDTQYF.

The J gene is TRBJ1-4, the V gene TRBV7-9; TRBD1 matches 8 bases. V gave up 4 bases and J gave up 4 bases; unmatched junction bases: 8. Germline CDR1 and CDR2: SEHNR and FQNEAQ (reference sequence). The CDR3 is 16 residues long. Here the CDR3 reads CASSSQGALSNEKLFF. The CDR3 nucleotides read TGTGCCAGCAGCTCGCAGGGGGCGCTGAGTAATGAAAAACTGTTTTTT.

The chain carries TRBV28 and TRBJ2-7; 12 bases agree with TRBD2. The junction had 2 bases not matched to a gene; V was cut back by 5 bases and J by 3 bases. CDR1 and CDR2 (germline): MDHEN, SYDVKM. The CDR3 totals 14 residues. The CDR3 sequence is CASSLAGGLYEQYV. The CDR3, as DNA: TGTGCCAGCAGTCTAGCGGGGGGGCTCTACGAGCAGTACGTC.

This chain connects TRBV2 to TRBJ2-5, with 7 positions matching TRBD1. CDR1 is SNHLY and CDR2 is FYNNEI in the germline V gene. V lost 3 bases to trimming and J lost 7 bases; unmatched junction nucleotides: 5. The CDR3 is 13 residues long. CDR3 region: CASSEQGVGTQYF. CDR3 nucleotide sequence: TGTGCCAGCAGTGAGCAGGGGGTTGGGACCCAGTACTTC.

V gene TRBV28 combines with J gene TRBJ1-4; weak D call: TRBD1 (5 bases). Trimming removed 2 bases at V and 6 bases at J, with 10 bases between. The CDR3 runs to 14 residues. Per the germline V gene, CDR1 is MDHEN and CDR2 is SYDVKM. CDR3 sequence: CASSLRQGYEKLFF. As DNA, the CDR3 is TGTGCCAGCAGTTTACGGCAGGGTTATGAAAAACTGTTTTTT.

CDR3 amino acids: CASSNPGQGNTEAFF. Here the CDR3 DNA reads TGCGCCAGCAGCAATCCCGGACAGGGGAACACTGAAGCTTTCTTT. The chain recombines TRBV5-1 with TRBJ1-1; 8 positions agree with TRBD1. V trimming: 4 bases; J trimming: 1 base; junction bases outside the gene matches: 6. The V gene's germline CDR1 is SGHRS and CDR2 YFSETQ. The CDR3 loop spans 15 amino acids.

The chain links TRBV30 to TRBJ2-4; 10 bases agree with TRBD2. In germline, CDR1 is GTSNPN, CDR2 SVGIG (reference sequence). This CDR3 has 15 residues. The V gene end was trimmed by 3 bases and the J gene end by 0 bases; junction bases not matched to a gene: 2. CDR3 region: CAWRAGGLAKNIQYF. DNA for the CDR3: TGTGCCTGGAGAGCGGGGGGGTTAGCCAAAAACATTCAGTACTTC.

The DNA of the CDR3 is TGCGCCAGCAGCCAAGATTTCGCGAGCTCTGGAAACACCATATATTTT. Translated, it gives CASSQDFASSGNTIYF. The chain uses TRBV4-3 and TRBJ1-3; no clear D. CDR3 size: 16 residues. Germline CDR1 and CDR2: LGHNA and YSLEER. V lost 0 bases and J 0 bases, leaving 9 bases between the germline ends.

The chain couples TRBV5-4 to TRBJ2-5; TRBD2 matches at 14 bases. Trimming at V came to 3 bases and at J to 5 bases, leaving 3 bases not matched to a gene. This CDR3 is 15 amino acids long. CDR1 is SGHNT, CDR2 YYREEE, per germline (reference sequence). Written as DNA, the CDR3 is TGTGCCAGCAGCTGGCGACTAGCGGGGGGGGAGACCCAGTACTTC. Protein: CASSWRLAGGETQYF.

The chain is built from TRBV19 and TRBJ1-5; D perhaps matches TRBD1 (6 bases). CDR1 and CDR2 (germline): LNHDA, SQIVND (reference sequence). This CDR3 has 14 residues. V shed 2 bases and J shed 7 bases, with 12 bases lying between them. Here the CDR3 reads CASSIPGGGQPQHF. The CDR3 nucleotides are TGTGCCAGTAGTATACCGGGGGGCGGGCAGCCCCAGCATTTT.

This clone was recorded a few times. The chain recombines TRBV7-8 with TRBJ1-6, with D perhaps TRBD1 (5 bases). CDR1 and CDR2 (germline): SGHVS, FQNEAQ. This CDR3 has 15 amino acids. Trimming stripped 5 bases from V and 0 bases from J, with 8 bases between. CDR3 sequence (DNA): TGTGCCAGCAGCATGACAGTCTCCTATAATTCACCCCTCCACTTT. Translated: CASSMTVSYNSPLHF.

The CDR3 nucleotides are TGTGCCAGCAGCTCGGGGACTAGCGGTGCATACAATGAGCAGTTCTTC. The encoded protein is CASSSGTSGAYNEQFF. V gene TRBV11-3 combines with J gene TRBJ2-1, with 11 bases lining up with TRBD2. This CDR3 has 16 amino acids. Trimming removed 4 bases from V and 4 bases from J; junction bases left unmatched: 6. The V gene's germline CDR1 is SGHNT and CDR2 YENEEA.

The rearrangement joins TRBV7-2 to TRBJ2-1; TRBD2 matches 9 bases. CDR3 size: 15 residues. The V segment lost 5 bases and the J segment 3 bases; nucleotides outside the gene matches: 5. CDR1 is SGHTA, CDR2 FQGNSA, per germline. CDR3 bases: TGTGCCAGCAGCCCGAGCGGGGGGCACTACAATGAGCAGTTCTTC. Protein product: CASSPSGGHYNEQFF.

J is TRBJ2-5 and V is TRBV7-8; 8 bases are a match to TRBD1. J lost 1 base, V lost 6 bases, and 4 bases had no gene match. The CDR3 spans 14 residues. The germline CDR1 and CDR2 sequences are SGHVS and FQNEAQ. CDR3 bases: TGTGCCAGCAGATATGACAGGGGCCAAGAGACCCAGTACTTC. Translating gives CASRYDRGQETQYF. Filled out from reference TRBV7-8 and TRBJ2-5, the complete variable domain reads GAGVSQSPRYKVAKRGQDVALRCDPISGHVSLFWYQQALGQGPEFLTYFQNEAQLDKSGLPSDRFFAERPEGSVSTLKIQRTQQEDSAVYLCASRYDRGQETQYFGPGTRLLVL.

The chain is built from TRBV19 and TRBJ1-5; possibly TRBD1 for D (6 bases). Between the trimmed V and J ends, which lost 3 bases and 1 base, there was a span of 10 bases. Per the germline V gene, CDR1 is LNHDA and CDR2 is SQIVND (reference sequence). The CDR3 covers 15 residues. CDR3: CASSIRQASNQPQHF. The CDR3 DNA follows: TGTGCCAGTAGTATCCGACAGGCAAGCAATCAGCCCCAGCATTTT.

This clone was picked up one time. The chain uses TRBV25-1 and TRBJ1-3; D call uncertain. Germline values: CDR1 MGHDK, CDR2 SYGVNS. The CDR3 extends over 12 amino acids. V lost 6 bases to trimming and J lost 4 bases, with 7 bases between them. CDR3 amino acids: CASSIQGNTIYF. In DNA, the CDR3 is TGTGCCAGCAGCATACAGGGAAACACCATATATTTT.

CDR3 region: CASSQYRDSLGETQYF. The CDR3, as DNA: TGTGCCAGCAGCCAATACCGGGACTCGTTGGGAGAGACCCAGTACTTC. The genes are TRBV14 and TRBJ2-5, with D possibly matching TRBD2 (6 bases). CDR3 length: 16 residues. Germline CDR1 reads SGHDN; CDR2 reads FVKESK. V dropped 2 bases and J dropped 4 bases, with 17 bases sitting between them.

The V and J genes are TRBV7-9 and TRBJ1-1; no firm D call. The ends were cut back, 2 bases at V and 0 bases at J, with 7 bases in the middle. Germline lookup yields CDR1 SEHNR and CDR2 FQNEAQ (reference sequence). The CDR3 is made up of 14 amino acids. In DNA, the CDR3 is TGTGCCAGCAGCTTATTGTCTGTGAACACTGAAGCTTTCTTT. It is translated as CASSLLSVNTEAFF.

The CDR3 DNA sequence: TGTGCCAGCAGCTTACAGGGGGCTATCGGCTATGGCTACACCTTC. Amino acids: CASSLQGAIGYGYTF. The chain recombines TRBV11-2 with TRBJ1-2, with 8 bases that match TRBD1. J was trimmed by 4 bases and V by 2 bases; bases with no gene match: 6. From germline, CDR1 is SGHAT and CDR2 FQNNGV. The CDR3 is 15 residues long.

V and J are TRBV30 and TRBJ2-1; 9 bases line up with TRBD1. V gave up 1 base and J gave up 6 bases; unmatched junction bases: 10. The V gene's germline CDR1 is GTSNPN and CDR2 SVGIG (reference sequence). This CDR3 comprises 16 residues. CDR3 sequence: CAWSAPGTGKGNEQFF. The CDR3, as DNA: TGTGCCTGGAGTGCCCCCGGGACAGGGAAGGGCAATGAGCAGTTCTTC.

The genes are TRBV18 and TRBJ1-6; 10 bases align to TRBD1. This CDR3 comprises 16 residues. Germline V gene data show CDR1 as KGHSH and CDR2 as LQKENI. Germline trimming cut 1 base from V and 6 bases from J; bases unmatched to any gene: 3. The CDR3 spells CASSPQGQGTNSPLHF. The CDR3, as DNA: TGTGCCAGCTCACCACAGGGACAGGGGACTAATTCACCCCTCCACTTT. The full variable domain, its missing parts supplied by reference TRBV18 and TRBJ1-6, is NAGVMQNPRHLVRRRGQEARLRCSPMKGHSHVYWYRQLPEEGLKFMVYLQKENIIDESGMPKERFSAEFPKEGPSILRIQQVVRGDSAAYFCASSPQGQGTNSPLHFGNGTRLTVT.

The chain recombines TRBV30 with TRBJ1-1; the D gene is possibly TRBD1 (5 bases). CDR3 size: 15 residues. With 0 bases removed from V and 1 base from J, the gap between germline ends came to 12 bases. The V gene's germline CDR1 is GTSNPN and CDR2 SVGIG (reference sequence). CDR3 DNA sequence: TGTGCCTGGAGTGTAGGCCGGACATGGAACACTGAAGCTTTCTTT. Translating gives CAWSVGRTWNTEAFF.

The gene calls are TRBV7-3 and TRBJ2-1; D not resolved. The CDR3 is 13 residues long. Germline V gene lookup returns CDR1 SGHTA and CDR2 FQGTGA. V lost 2 bases, J lost 4 bases, and 6 bases lay in between. Here the CDR3 reads CASSLSVYNEQFF. Written as DNA, the CDR3 is TGTGCCAGCAGCTTATCCGTATACAATGAGCAGTTCTTC.

The chain links TRBV7-8 to TRBJ1-5; tentative D call: TRBD1 (6 bases). This CDR3 spans 15 amino acids. CDR1 SGHVS and CDR2 FQNEAQ come from the germline V gene. V was clipped by 2 bases and J by 7 bases, with 15 bases between them. CDR3 sequence (DNA): TGTGCCAGCAGCTTAACGGTCGGGGGGCAACAGCCCCAGCATTTT. Protein product: CASSLTVGGQQPQHF.

The chain has TRBV27 and TRBJ2-1; a possible D gene is TRBD2 (6 bases). The CDR3 is made up of 15 amino acids. Trimming cost V 4 bases and J 4 bases, with 14 bases left between them. Germline loops: CDR1 MNHEY, CDR2 SMNVEV (reference sequence). The CDR3 here is CASSSLVADYNEQFF. The DNA of the CDR3 is TGTGCCAGCAGTTCTTTGGTAGCGGATTACAATGAGCAGTTCTTC.

The J gene is TRBJ1-1, the V gene TRBV11-3; 11 positions agree with TRBD1. There are 14 residues in the CDR3. J gave up 3 bases and V 5 bases, and 2 bases lay outside the gene matches. Per germline, CDR1 SGHNT and CDR2 YENEEA. CDR3 region: CASSTGQGDTEAFF. The CDR3 coding sequence is TGTGCCAGCAGCACGGGACAGGGGGACACTGAAGCTTTCTTT. Full variable domain (missing parts from reference TRBV11-3 and TRBJ1-1): EAGVVQSPRYKIIEKKQPVAFWCNPISGHNTLYWYLQNLGQGPELLIRYENEEAVDDSQLPKDRFSAERLKGVDSTLKIQPAELGDSAVYLCASSTGQGDTEAFFGQGTRLTVV.

This chain connects TRBV5-1 to TRBJ1-4, with D hard to call. This CDR3 contains 14 residues. The germline gives CDR1 SGHRS, CDR2 YFSETQ. V lost 3 bases to trimming and J lost 5 bases, with 11 bases between them. Here the CDR3 DNA reads TGCGCCAGCAGCTCCGGGTCCACAAATGAAAAACTGTTTTTT. Encoded protein: CASSSGSTNEKLFF.